What follows are 13 T cell receptor beta chains derived from one specimen sequenced in a study of blood T cell repertoires in COVID-19. Sequencing used immunoSEQ multiplex PCR; TCRdb keeps in-frame clones, though not all of them. The sample contains 71,000 or so clones, over 75% of which appear only once. Sequencing input: peripheral blood. These receptor sequences come from a man aged 50-59 years with acute or convalescent COVID-19.

As DNA, the CDR3 is TGCAGTGCTAGTCGCGGCCAGGGGTTTAGCGTTCCGTACTTC. It encodes CSASRGQGFSVPYF. The chain combines TRBV20-1 with TRBJ2-7; tentatively, D is TRBD1 (6 bases). The germline V gene encodes CDR1 DFQATT and CDR2 SNEGSKA (reference sequence). The V end lost 3 bases, the J end lost 12 bases, and 24 bases lay between the germline ends. The CDR3 loop spans 14 amino acids.

The chain joins TRBV5-4 to TRBJ1-1; 7 bases fit TRBD1. Germline lookup yields CDR1 SGHNT and CDR2 YYREEE (reference sequence). This CDR3 has 13 amino acids. V gave up 1 base and J gave up 5 bases; unmatched junction bases: 2. CDR3: CASSLQGGTEAFF. CDR3 coding DNA: TGTGCCAGCAGCTTGCAGGGGGGAACTGAAGCTTTCTTT.

The chain uses TRBV7-2 and TRBJ1-5; D might be TRBD1 (5 bases). The CDR3 has 15 amino acids. Germline CDR1 SGHTA, CDR2 FQGNSA. Trimming took 4 bases from V and 4 from J, leaving 14 bases between them. The chain's CDR3 is CASSSSGRGNQPQHF. The CDR3 nucleotides are TGTGCCAGCAGCTCCTCAGGACGGGGGAATCAGCCCCAGCATTTT.

The J gene is TRBJ2-5, the V gene TRBV9; 7 bases agree with TRBD1. Germline V gene lookup returns CDR1 SGDLS and CDR2 YYNGEE. Germline trimming cut 3 bases from V and 1 base from J; bases unmatched to any gene: 3. The CDR3 contains 14 residues. CDR3 nucleotide sequence: TGTGCCAGCAGCGCGGGGACAGTCCAAGAGACCCAGTACTTC. It yields the protein CASSAGTVQETQYF.

The CDR3 DNA is TGTGCCAGCAGCCCGCGGCGGCGGGAAAAACTGTTTTTT. It encodes CASSPRRREKLFF. The chain uses TRBV5-6 and TRBJ1-4; D gene uncertain. The V end lost 4 bases, the J end lost 8 bases, and 12 bases lay between the germline ends. CDR1 and CDR2 (germline): SGHDT, YYEEEE. This CDR3 spans 13 amino acids.

The chain couples TRBV30 to TRBJ1-5, with a possible D match to TRBD1 (5 bases). Per the germline V gene, CDR1 is GTSNPN and CDR2 is SVGIG (reference sequence). The germline V and J ends were trimmed by 5 bases and 3 bases, with 14 bases remaining between them. The CDR3 has 14 amino acids. The chain's CDR3 is CAWGGASFNQPQHF. The CDR3 DNA is TGTGCCTGGGGTGGGGCCTCCTTCAATCAGCCCCAGCATTTT.

This clone was seen only a few times. This rearrangement joins TRBV4-1 to TRBJ2-7; the match to TRBD2 covers 14 bases. CDR1 is MGHRA and CDR2 is YSYEKL in the germline V gene. This CDR3 is 16 amino acids long. The V and J ends lost 1 base and 6 bases, in that order; junction bases with no gene match: 5. CDR3 amino acids: CASSQVGLAGVFEQYF. DNA of the CDR3: TGCGCCAGCAGCCAAGTGGGACTAGCGGGAGTCTTCGAGCAGTACTTC.

This chain joins TRBV7-2 and TRBJ2-3; D might be TRBD2 (7 bases). The CDR3 loop spans 16 amino acids. Germline V gene data show CDR1 as SGHTA and CDR2 as FQGNSA. V lost 5 bases and J 6 bases, leaving 21 bases between the germline ends. The CDR3 loop reads CASSPRSGGGWDTQYF. CDR3 sequence (DNA): TGTGCCAGCAGCCCCCGGTCTGGCGGGGGCTGGGATACGCAGTATTTT.

The rearrangement joins TRBV19 to TRBJ2-3; D gene uncertain. This CDR3 has 13 residues. Trimming left V 8 bases short and J 4 bases short, with 13 bases between. CDR1 is LNHDA, CDR2 SQIVND, per germline (reference sequence). Here the CDR3 DNA reads TGTGCCAGTCGTTGGCCTAGGTCAGATACGCAGTATTTT. Protein product: CASRWPRSDTQYF.

This clone was counted only a few times. The rearrangement uses TRBV27 and TRBJ1-6, with 8 bases matching TRBD1. Germline CDR1 and CDR2: MNHEY and SMNVEV (reference sequence). This CDR3 comprises 16 residues. The junction had 6 bases not matched to a gene; V was cut back by 3 bases and J by 5 bases. The CDR3 sequence is CASSFGQGAHNSPLHF. For the CDR3, the DNA is TGTGCCAGCAGTTTCGGGCAGGGGGCGCATAATTCACCCCTCCACTTT.

V and J are TRBV7-9 and TRBJ1-2; D is perhaps TRBD1 (6 bases). The CDR3 sequence is 14 residues long. V was shortened by 5 bases and J by 5 bases, with 15 bases between the two germline ends. The germline gives CDR1 SEHNR, CDR2 FQNEAQ (reference sequence). CDR3: CASSPKGVQYGYTF. As DNA, the CDR3 is TGTGCCAGCAGCCCGAAGGGGGTACAGTATGGCTACACCTTC.

The gene calls are TRBV29-1 and TRBJ2-5, with TRBD2 matching over 8 bases. Germline loops: CDR1 SQVTM, CDR2 ANQGSEA. The CDR3 has 13 residues. Trimming took 6 bases from V and 5 from J; bases not matched to a gene: 8. The CDR3 sequence is CSVAGPGGETQYF. The CDR3, as DNA: TGCAGCGTGGCGGGTCCGGGGGGGGAGACCCAGTACTTC.

In this sample, this clone turned up a few times. The V call is TRBV7-9, the J call TRBJ2-1; no definite D call. This CDR3 spans 16 amino acids. Germline V CDR1 and CDR2: SEHNR, FQNEAQ (reference sequence). V was pared by 4 bases and J by 3 bases, with 16 bases between. For the CDR3, the DNA is TGTGCCAGCAGCTCGCCTCTAGTAAAGGTCTACAATGAGCAGTTCTTC. Protein sequence: CASSSPLVKVYNEQFF.